Each of the 29 T cell receptor beta chains below was sequenced from the same sample in a study of cytomegalovirus exposure and HLA in healthy donors. PCR primers comprised 60 Vbeta and 13 Jbeta primers. The table came from immunoSEQ multiplex PCR; TCRdb's copy has only in-frame clones and leaves some out. This table has about 45,000 clones, about 78% appearing once. The sample comprised PBMCs. The receptors were sampled from a woman under 40 in good health and CMV-seronegative.

The chain joins TRBV2 to TRBJ1-6, with TRBD1 as a possible D gene (5 bases). The CDR3 has 18 amino acids. V lost 6 bases and J lost 0, with 18 bases in between. Germline CDR1 is SNHLY and CDR2 is FYNNEI. Here the CDR3 reads CASSDGGTLGSYNSPLHF. The CDR3 DNA reads as TGTGCCAGCAGCGACGGGGGGACCCTCGGCTCCTATAATTCACCCCTCCACTTT. Complete variable domain (other parts from reference TRBV2 and TRBJ1-6): EPEVTQTPSHQVTQMGQEVILRCVPISNHLYFYWYRQILGQKVEFLVSFYNNEISEKSEIFDDQFSVERPDGSNFTLKIRSTKLEDSAMYFCASSDGGTLGSYNSPLHFGNGTRLTVT.

The V and J genes are TRBV6-6 and TRBJ1-1; D unclear. Trimming removed 0 bases at V and 4 bases at J, with 12 bases between. Germline V gives CDR1 MNHNY, CDR2 SVGAGI (reference sequence). The CDR3 loop spans 15 amino acids. CDR3 loop: CASSYSVAGSTEAFF. CDR3 nucleotide sequence: TGTGCCAGCAGTTACTCAGTAGCGGGTAGCACTGAAGCTTTCTTT.

The chain employs TRBV30 and TRBJ2-7; D is possibly TRBD1 (5 bases). The CDR3 consists of 13 residues. CDR1 is GTSNPN and CDR2 is SVGIG in the germline V gene (reference sequence). V was shortened by 2 bases and J by 5 bases, with 13 bases between the two germline ends. DNA of the CDR3: TGTGCCTGGAGTCCCACCCCAGGGCACGAGCAGTACTTC. Amino acid sequence: CAWSPTPGHEQYF.

The rearrangement links TRBV15 to TRBJ2-1, with TRBD1 matching over 7 bases. The V and J ends lost 0 bases and 4 bases, in that order; junction bases with no gene match: 3. Germline V gene lookup returns CDR1 LNHNV and CDR2 YYDKDF (reference sequence). The CDR3 has 15 residues. CDR3 nucleotide sequence: TGTGCCACCAGCAGAGATGCAGGGGGATACAATGAGCAGTTCTTC. This translates into CATSRDAGGYNEQFF.

The genes are TRBV7-8 and TRBJ2-7; TRBD2 matches at 7 bases. The CDR3 runs to 15 residues. Germline assignment: CDR1 SGHVS and CDR2 FQNEAQ. With 2 bases clipped from V and 4 bases from J, the junction kept 8 bases outside the gene matches. CDR3 amino acids: CASSLSAGVGYEQYF. In DNA, the CDR3 is TGTGCCAGCAGCTTATCTGCGGGGGTTGGTTACGAGCAGTACTTC.

The chain carries TRBV2 and TRBJ2-1, with D unclear. The CDR3 is 13 amino acids. Trimming stripped 8 bases from V and 5 bases from J, with 13 bases between. Per the germline V gene, CDR1 is SNHLY and CDR2 is FYNNEI. Written as DNA, the CDR3 is TGTGCCAGCTACGCAGAACAGAACAATGAGCAGTTCTTC. Translating gives CASYAEQNNEQFF.

The chain joins TRBV27 to TRBJ1-2; 9 nucleotides agree with TRBD1. The germline V gene encodes CDR1 MNHEY and CDR2 SMNVEV (reference sequence). This CDR3 comprises 14 residues. V lost 2 bases, J lost 6 bases, and 4 bases stayed unmatched. The CDR3 protein is CASSLKGDRDGYTF. CDR3 DNA: TGTGCCAGCAGTTTAAAAGGGGACAGGGATGGCTACACCTTC.

The chain carries TRBV10-3 and TRBJ1-5; no clear D. The germline V and J ends were trimmed by 2 bases and 3 bases, with 5 bases remaining between them. There are 13 residues in the CDR3. Germline loops: CDR1 ENHRY, CDR2 SYGVKD. The CDR3 here is CAISEADNQPQHF. The DNA of the CDR3 is TGTGCCATCAGTGAGGCGGACAATCAGCCCCAGCATTTT.

The chain couples TRBV7-9 to TRBJ1-5, with 9 bases lining up with TRBD1. The CDR3 is made up of 14 amino acids. With V trimmed by 5 bases and J by 5 bases, 4 bases remained unmatched. Germline V lookup: CDR1 SEHNR, CDR2 FQNEAQ (reference sequence). CDR3 in amino acids: CASSHTGGHQPQHF. The CDR3 DNA reads as TGTGCCAGCAGCCATACAGGGGGCCATCAGCCCCAGCATTTT.

The CDR3 DNA reads TGTGCCAGCAGTGAAGATGGGGGGTCGGGCACTGAAGCTTTCTTT. Translating gives CASSEDGGSGTEAFF. This chain joins TRBV6-1 and TRBJ1-1; TRBD1 might be the D (5 bases). CDR3 length equals 15 residues. Germline CDR1 and CDR2: MNHNS and SASEGT. V shed 1 base and J shed 4 bases, with 13 bases lying between them.

CDR3 region: CATSSRGDSNQPQHF. CDR3 nucleotide sequence: TGTGCCACGTCATCGCGGGGGGATAGCAATCAGCCCCAGCATTTT. This sequence joins TRBV6-5 and TRBJ1-5; possibly TRBD1 for D (5 bases). Looked up from germline, CDR1 is MNHEY and CDR2 is SVGAGI. V was shortened by 10 bases and J by 0 bases, with 16 bases between the two germline ends. This CDR3 has 15 amino acids.

The chain has TRBV5-1 and TRBJ2-5; D ambiguous. CDR3 length: 14 amino acids. The germline V and J ends were trimmed by 0 bases and 2 bases, with 8 bases remaining between them. Germline CDR1 and CDR2: SGHRS and YFSETQ. As DNA, the CDR3 is TGCGCCAGCAGCTTGGCGGCCAGGCAAGAGACCCAGTACTTC. Translated, it gives CASSLAARQETQYF.

CDR3 sequence reads: CASSAGTGVSEQYF. In nucleotides, the CDR3 is TGTGCCAGCAGCGCCGGGACAGGGGTGTCCGAGCAGTACTTC. The chain uses TRBV6-5 and TRBJ2-5, with TRBD1 identical over 10 bases. The DNA end favors TRBJ2-7, so the J call may be wrong. CDR3 size: 14 residues. Looked up from germline, CDR1 is MNHEY and CDR2 is SVGAGI.

The V gene is TRBV29-1, the J gene TRBJ1-1, with a tentative D call TRBD1 (5 bases). Per germline, CDR1 SQVTM and CDR2 ANQGSEA. This CDR3 contains 11 residues. V was pared by 4 bases and J by 9 bases, with 12 bases between. This CDR3 is CSVVQAGQAFF. The CDR3 bases are TGCAGCGTTGTTCAGGCAGGGCAAGCTTTCTTT.

The CDR3 sequence is CSVDLAERGNEQFF. The CDR3, as DNA: TGCAGCGTTGATCTGGCCGAGCGCGGAAATGAGCAGTTCTTC. The chain recombines TRBV29-1 with TRBJ2-1; no clear D gene. This CDR3 is built from 14 residues. CDR1 is SQVTM and CDR2 is ANQGSEA in the germline V gene. Trimming stripped 3 bases from V and 7 bases from J, with 16 bases between.

This clone was seen only once. The chain links TRBV25-1 to TRBJ2-1; 7 positions agree with TRBD2. This CDR3 contains 15 residues. Looked up from germline, CDR1 is MGHDK and CDR2 is SYGVNS. J lost 8 bases, V lost 4 bases, and 11 bases had no gene match. CDR3: CASSALAATRDEQFF. CDR3 DNA sequence: TGTGCCAGCAGTGCCCTAGCGGCGACCCGGGATGAGCAGTTCTTC.

The V and J genes are TRBV11-2 and TRBJ2-7, with D possibly being TRBD1 (5 bases). V gave up 0 bases and J gave up 5 bases, with 11 bases separating them. The CDR3 extends over 14 amino acids. CDR1 SGHAT and CDR2 FQNNGV come from the germline V gene. CDR3 amino acids: CASSLDYTGNEQYF. The DNA for the CDR3 is TGTGCCAGCAGCTTAGATTACACAGGTAACGAGCAGTACTTC.

The V and J genes are TRBV2 and TRBJ1-5, with a weak D call TRBD1 (6 bases). The V gene lost 6 bases and the J gene lost 3 bases, with 9 bases spanning the gap. Germline-derived CDR1 and CDR2 are SNHLY and FYNNEI. The length of the CDR3 is 13 residues. CDR3 sequence: CASSGQSNQPQHF. CDR3 coding DNA: TGTGCCAGCAGCGGACAGTCCAATCAGCCCCAGCATTTT.

The chain couples TRBV5-6 to TRBJ2-5, with 7 nucleotides matching TRBD2. V was clipped by 1 base and J by 5 bases; unmatched bases: 8. The CDR3 totals 15 residues. Per the germline V gene, CDR1 is SGHDT and CDR2 is YYEEEE. CDR3 bases: TGTGCCAGCAGCTTGAGGGCCATGGGGGGGGAGACCCAGTACTTC. Its translation: CASSLRAMGGETQYF.

This chain uses TRBV28 with TRBJ2-7, with D possibly TRBD1 on 6 matching bases. The CDR3 extends over 14 amino acids. CDR1 is MDHEN and CDR2 is SYDVKM in the germline V gene. Trimming cost V 3 bases and J 2 bases, with 11 bases left between them. CDR3 loop: CASSFGGPAYEQYF. CDR3 DNA sequence: TGTGCCAGCAGTTTTGGGGGCCCAGCCTACGAGCAGTACTTC.

This clone was seen once. V is TRBV6-1 and J is TRBJ2-7; 7 bases are a match to TRBD1. From germline, CDR1 is MNHNS and CDR2 SASEGT. This CDR3 is 13 amino acids long. V gave up 4 bases and J gave up 5 bases; unmatched junction bases: 5. The CDR3 reads CASSGYRGNEQYF. In DNA form, the CDR3 reads TGTGCCAGCAGTGGCTACAGGGGCAACGAGCAGTACTTC.

The rearrangement uses TRBV29-1 and TRBJ1-5; D might be TRBD1 (5 bases). CDR1 SQVTM and CDR2 ANQGSEA come from the germline V gene. Trimming removed 6 bases from V and 6 bases from J, with 9 bases in between. This CDR3 contains 11 residues. In DNA, the CDR3 is TGCAGCGTAGGGGATGGTCAGCCCCAGCATTTT. This translates into CSVGDGQPQHF.

This rearrangement joins TRBV5-1 to TRBJ2-2; no clear D gene. Trimming cost V 0 bases and J 3 bases, with 9 bases left between them. The germline gives CDR1 SGHRS, CDR2 YFSETQ. The CDR3 spans 15 residues. Here the CDR3 DNA reads TGCGCCAGCAGCTTGGCCCCGGTCCACACCGGGGAGCTGTTTTTT. Translating gives CASSLAPVHTGELFF. Full variable domain (rest looked up from reference TRBV5-1 and TRBJ2-2): KAGVTQTPRYLIKTRGQQVTLSCSPISGHRSVSWYQQTPGQGLQFLFEYFSETQRNKGNFPGRFSGRQFSNSRSEMNVSTLELGDSALYLCASSLAPVHTGELFFGEGSRLTVL.

The rearrangement joins TRBV7-9 to TRBJ1-2, with 10 bases that match TRBD1. The CDR3 is 13 residues long. Per germline, CDR1 SEHNR and CDR2 FQNEAQ (reference sequence). The J segment lost 6 bases and the V segment lost 4 bases, leaving 2 bases of the junction unmatched. The CDR3 region has the DNA TGTGCCAGCAGCTGGACAGGGGGTCATGGCTACACCTTC. This sequence encodes CASSWTGGHGYTF.

This clone occurred a few times. This rearrangement joins TRBV7-9 to TRBJ2-7; a weak D match, TRBD2 (7 bases). This CDR3 has 13 residues. Trimming left V 2 bases short and J 5 bases short, with 10 bases between. The V gene's germline CDR1 is SEHNR and CDR2 FQNEAQ (reference sequence). Here the CDR3 DNA reads TGTGCCAGCAGCTTATCGGGGGGCAACGAGCAGTACTTC. This gives the protein CASSLSGGNEQYF.

This chain connects TRBV6-6 to TRBJ1-2, with D possibly being TRBD1 (5 bases). Trimming removed 0 bases from V and 6 bases from J, with 5 bases in between. Per germline, CDR1 MNHNY and CDR2 SVGAGI (reference sequence). There are 12 residues in the CDR3. The CDR3 here is CASSYSGDGYTF. The CDR3, as DNA: TGTGCCAGCAGTTACTCAGGGGATGGCTACACCTTC.

The rearrangement uses TRBV7-8 and TRBJ1-5; no clear D gene. From germline, CDR1 is SGHVS and CDR2 FQNEAQ. The CDR3 runs to 16 residues. Trimming removed 2 bases from V and 0 bases from J, with 11 bases in between. CDR3 region: CASSLRGLGSNQPQHF. The CDR3 DNA reads as TGTGCCAGCAGCTTAAGAGGGCTGGGTAGCAATCAGCCCCAGCATTTT.

This clone was counted only a few times. CDR3 in DNA: TGTGCCAGCAGCTTAGATTTTCAGGGGGCGCCATTGGTC. Protein product: CASSLDFQGAPLV. This sequence joins TRBV7-2 and TRBJ2-7; the match to TRBD1 covers 8 bases. CDR1 SGHTA and CDR2 FQGNSA come from the germline V gene. The CDR3 is 13 residues long.

The rearrangement links TRBV4-2 to TRBJ1-1; the D gene is possibly TRBD1 (6 bases). Germline lookup yields CDR1 LGHNA and CDR2 YNFKEQ. Trimming stripped 4 bases from V and 3 bases from J, with 18 bases between. The CDR3 runs to 16 residues. This chain's CDR3 is CASSPGTIHWDTEAFF. The CDR3 DNA follows: TGTGCCAGCAGCCCGGGGACAATACATTGGGACACTGAAGCTTTCTTT.